This T cell receptor beta chain was retrieved from a study of cytomegalovirus exposure and HLA in healthy donors. At the level of the study: Of around 400 genotyped donors, around 86% grouped in the Caucasian-associated ancestry cluster.

The V end lost 8 bases, the J end lost 0 bases, and 10 bases lay between the germline ends. The CDR3 totals 14 residues. Germline CDR1 is MNHNY and CDR2 is SVGAGI (reference sequence). 13 Jbeta primers and 60 Vbeta primers were used for the PCR. Original processing notes: It was a later analysis that counted around 85 million unique TCR beta chains, of which about 10 million were shared. Generated by immunoSEQ multiplex PCR, the TCRdb table keeps only in-frame clones and is missing some. That table furnishes V, J and clone size, whereas the DNA furnished D and trimming. The table records under 200,000 clones, 77% of them present only once.

The sequenced sample consisted of PBMCs. The sequence came from a woman aged 40 to 55 in good health and CMV-seropositive. The chain is built from TRBV6-6 and TRBJ1-4; D remains unclear. For the CDR3, the DNA is TGTGCCAGCCGGTCAACGGCAACTAATGAAAAACTGTTTTTT. Its protein product is CASRSTATNEKLFF.